This is a list of T cell receptor beta chains from one sample in a study of blood T cell repertoires in COVID-19. TCRdb's copy holds only in-frame clones and misses some; the assay was immunoSEQ multiplex PCR. The profile shows some 230,000 clones, roughly 81% of them singletons. Sequencing input: peripheral blood. The receptor source for this set is a man aged 40-49 years with acute or convalescent COVID-19. CDR3s include the opening cysteine and the closing phenylalanine or tryptophan. D genes are given only for firm matches. Rows may omit the clone size; those that give it use once, few, many or a size class.

D | J | size | V | CDR3 | DNA
TRBD1 | TRBJ2-7 | NA | TRBV14 | CASSLDRAVDEQYF | TGTGCCAGCAGCCTAGACAGGGCGGTAGACGAGCAGTACTTC
NA | TRBJ1-5 | NA | TRBV30 | CAWSGRGFQPQHF | TGTGCCTGGAGTGGCAGGGGATTTCAGCCCCAGCATTTT
NA | TRBJ1-4 | NA | TRBV7-2 | CASSLSVANEKLFF | TGTGCCAGCAGCTTATCCGTTGCTAATGAAAAACTGTTTTTT
NA | TRBJ1-3 | NA | TRBV5-1 | CASSQTERGNTIYF | TGCGCCAGCAGCCAGACAGAACGTGGAAACACCATATATTTT
NA | TRBJ2-1 | NA | TRBV6-5 | CASRLVFGVGEQFF | TGTGCCAGCCGATTGGTCTTCGGGGTGGGTGAGCAGTTCTTC
NA | TRBJ2-7 | NA | TRBV10-3 | CAAEGDRAHEQYF | TGTGCCGCGGAGGGAGACAGGGCCCACGAGCAGTACTTC
NA | TRBJ2-7 | NA | TRBV18 | CASSPGQALGEQYF | TGTGCCAGCTCACCAGGGCAGGCTCTTGGCGAGCAGTACTTC
NA | TRBJ2-1 | NA | TRBV5-1 | CASSSGGEYNEQFF | TGCGCCAGCAGCTCCGGGGGAGAGTACAATGAGCAGTTCTTC
TRBD1 | TRBJ1-1 | once | TRBV11-1 | CASSPSQGLATEAFF | TGTGCCAGCAGCCCCTCACAGGGGCTGGCCACTGAAGCTTTCTTT
TRBD1 | TRBJ1-2 | NA | TRBV5-6 | CASSWTDRDDGYTF | TGTGCCAGCAGCTGGACGGACAGGGACGATGGCTACACCTTC
TRBD1 | TRBJ1-5 | few | TRBV19 | CATHDRAMYSNQPQHF | TGTGCCACCCACGACAGGGCAATGTATAGCAATCAGCCCCAGCATTTT
TRBD1 | TRBJ1-6 | NA | TRBV5-6 | CASSLRTTGGATNSPLHF | TGTGCCAGCAGCTTGAGGACGACAGGGGGCGCGACTAATTCACCCCTCCACTTT
NA | TRBJ2-1 | NA | TRBV9 | CASRASLGAGNEQFF | TGTGCCAGCAGAGCCTCTTTGGGGGCCGGGAATGAGCAGTTCTTC
NA | TRBJ2-7 | NA | TRBV10-3 | CAISEENYEQYF | TGTGCCATCAGTGAAGAGAACTACGAGCAGTACTTC
NA | TRBJ1-2 | NA | TRBV7-3 | CASSFGGGEGYTF | TGTGCCAGCAGCTTTGGCGGGGGAGAGGGCTACACCTTC
TRBD1 | TRBJ1-1 | NA | TRBV4-1 | CASSHDRATDTEAFF | TGCGCCAGCAGCCATGACAGGGCAACGGACACTGAAGCTTTCTTT
NA | TRBJ2-1 | NA | TRBV2 | CASRILDNEQFF | TGTGCCAGCAGGATACTGGACAATGAGCAGTTCTTC
NA | TRBJ1-3 | NA | TRBV9 | CASSPRWGNTIYF | TGTGCCAGCAGCCCGCGATGGGGAAACACCATATATTTT
TRBD1 | TRBJ1-2 | NA | TRBV29-1 | CSVEEKGQNYGYTF | TGCAGCGTTGAAGAAAAGGGACAGAACTATGGCTACACCTTC
NA | TRBJ1-6 | few | TRBV5-1 | CASSLDVVGPNSPLHF | TGCGCCAGCAGCTTGGACGTGGTGGGGCCGAATTCACCCCTCCACTTT
NA | TRBJ1-4 | NA | TRBV27 | CASSSSTGIGEKLFF | TGTGCCAGCAGTTCCTCGACGGGGATAGGGGAAAAACTGTTTTTT
NA | TRBJ2-5 | NA | TRBV4-2 | CASSQEETTQETQYF | TGTGCCAGCAGCCAAGAAGAAACAACCCAAGAGACCCAGTACTTC
NA | TRBJ2-1 | few | TRBV2 | CASTPQRAGEQFF | TGTGCCAGCACCCCCCAGCGGGCGGGTGAGCAGTTCTTC
NA | TRBJ1-3 | NA | TRBV7-3 | CASSWGNLEGGNTIYF | TGTGCCAGCAGCTGGGGTAACCTGGAGGGAGGAAACACCATATATTTT
NA | TRBJ2-7 | NA | TRBV2 | CASSHDRSYEQYF | TGTGCCAGCAGTCATGACAGGTCCTACGAGCAGTACTTC
TRBD1 | TRBJ1-4 | NA | TRBV19 | CASTPGQGPEKLFF | TGTGCCAGTACCCCGGGACAGGGTCCTGAAAAACTGTTTTTT
NA | TRBJ2-1 | NA | TRBV6-5 | CASRVGGDEQFF | TGTGCCAGCAGGGTAGGGGGGGATGAGCAGTTCTTC
NA | TRBJ1-2 | many | TRBV6-5 | CASSYSEGQIYGYTF | TGTGCCAGCAGTTACTCGGAGGGGCAGATCTATGGCTACACCTTC
TRBD1 | TRBJ1-2 | NA | TRBV5-4 | CASSVTGTGGYGYTF | TGTGCCAGCAGCGTCACCGGGACAGGGGGCTATGGCTACACCTTC
TRBD1 | TRBJ1-2 | once | TRBV5-4 | CASYPTGGHYGYTF | TGTGCCAGCTATCCGACAGGGGGCCACTATGGCTACACCTTC
NA | TRBJ1-1 | NA | TRBV30 | CAWSSGQMNTEAFF | TGTGCCTGGAGTAGCGGACAGATGAACACTGAAGCTTTCTTT
NA | TRBJ2-2 | NA | TRBV3-1/TRBV3-2 | CASSPGGYRELFF | TGTGCCAGCAGCCCGGGGGGCTACCGGGAGCTGTTTTTT
NA | TRBJ1-1 | NA | TRBV30 | CAWKRPASMNTEAFF | TGTGCCTGGAAGAGGCCCGCTTCTATGAACACTGAAGCTTTCTTT
TRBD2 | TRBJ2-2 | few | TRBV5-1 | CASSPAGGGRVTGELFF | TGCGCCAGCAGCCCCGCGGGGGGGGGCCGGGTCACCGGGGAGCTGTTTTTT
NA | TRBJ2-5 | NA | TRBV2 | CASRNLETQYF | TGTGCCAGCAGGAACTTAGAGACCCAGTACTTC